Below, 21 T cell receptor beta chains from the same sample are listed, as sequenced in a study of shared clonotypes between healthy human individuals. Repertoires were generated with immunoSEQ multiplex PCR, while TCRdb's copy carries only in-frame clones and drops some. The sample carries approximately 500,000 clones, about four fifths recorded once. The sequenced sample consisted of PBMCs. All receptors come from a woman in her thirties or forties in good health. Some clones in this sample may be carry-over from other donors' samples.

The V gene is TRBV29-1, the J gene TRBJ2-1; possibly TRBD1 for D (6 bases). The CDR3 has 14 residues. V was clipped by 8 bases and J by 0 bases, with 14 bases between them. Per the germline V gene, CDR1 is SQVTM and CDR2 is ANQGSEA. The CDR3: CSHTTGSSYNEQFF. DNA for the CDR3: TGCAGCCATACCACAGGGAGCTCCTACAATGAGCAGTTCTTC.

V is TRBV5-3 and J is TRBJ1-2; 7 bases match TRBD1. TRBV5-3 is flagged as an ORF with uncertain function. CDR3 size: 15 residues. With V trimmed by 4 bases and J by 4 bases, 10 bases remained unmatched. CDR3 DNA sequence: TGTGCCAGAAGCCTGCCGGGACAGATCTCCTATGGCTACACCTTC. Translating it yields CARSLPGQISYGYTF.

The J gene is TRBJ1-1, the V gene TRBV29-1; D is undetermined. The V gene's germline CDR1 is SQVTM and CDR2 ANQGSEA. The CDR3 is made up of 13 amino acids. The V gene lost 2 bases and the J gene lost 0 bases, with 7 bases spanning the gap. CDR3 bases: TGCAGCGTTGAACCCCTCATGAACACTGAAGCTTTCTTT. Translating it yields CSVEPLMNTEAFF.

V gene TRBV7-7 combines with J gene TRBJ2-1; TRBD2 matches at 11 bases. Germline values: CDR1 SSHAT, CDR2 FNYEAQ (reference sequence). V shed 5 bases, J shed 3 bases, and the junction held 21 bases outside the gene matches. This CDR3 has 21 residues. The CDR3 sequence: CASSPRSQLLSGRGDYNEQFF. CDR3 bases: TGTGCCAGCAGCCCCCGGTCCCAGCTGCTTAGCGGGAGGGGTGACTACAATGAGCAGTTCTTC.

This clone was picked up one time. The chain employs TRBV12-5 and TRBJ2-5; D not resolved. Deletions cut 5 bases from V and 4 bases from J, with 8 bases between. The length of the CDR3 is 12 residues. CDR1 LGHNT and CDR2 FRNRAP come from the germline V gene. This CDR3 is CASGVTPETQYF. The CDR3, as DNA: TGTGCTAGTGGTGTAACTCCAGAGACCCAGTACTTC. The variable domain in full, with the rest retrieved from reference TRBV12-5 and TRBJ2-5, is DARVTQTPRHKVTEMGQEVTMRCQPILGHNTVFWYRQTMMQGLELLAYFRNRAPLDDSGMPKDRFSAEMPDATLATLKIQPSEPRDSAVYFCASGVTPETQYFGPGTRLLVL.

The chain combines TRBV7-9 with TRBJ2-7, with 7 bases identical to TRBD2. The CDR3 runs to 13 residues. V shed 10 bases and J 0 bases; nucleotides not matched to a gene: 6. Germline V lookup: CDR1 SEHNR, CDR2 FQNEAQ (reference sequence). The CDR3 spells CAITSGDSYEQYF. CDR3 coding DNA: TGTGCCATCACAAGCGGGGACTCCTACGAGCAGTACTTC.

This clone was seen a single time. This sequence joins TRBV10-2 and TRBJ2-5, with a tentative D call TRBD2 (7 bases). The germline CDR1 and CDR2 sequences are WSHSY and SAAADI. The V end lost 3 bases, the J end lost 11 bases, and 13 bases lay between the germline ends. There are 12 residues in the CDR3. The CDR3 sequence is CASSEGGRGQYF. The CDR3 DNA reads TGCGCCAGCAGTGAAGGAGGGAGGGGGCAGTACTTC.

The chain combines TRBV29-1 with TRBJ1-2; D is uncertain. Trimming removed 4 bases at V and 2 bases at J, with 5 bases between. Germline CDR1 SQVTM, CDR2 ANQGSEA. CDR3 length: 11 amino acids. Here the CDR3 DNA reads TGCAGCGTTGCAGAGAACTATGGCTACACCTTC. Its protein is CSVAENYGYTF.

The chain links TRBV10-3 to TRBJ1-1; TRBD1 agrees at 9 bases. This CDR3 region has 14 residues. The V gene's germline CDR1 is ENHRY and CDR2 SYGVKD. The J segment lost 0 bases and the V segment lost 7 bases, leaving 3 bases of the junction unmatched. The DNA of the CDR3 is TGTGCCATCACCACAGGGGGCCTGAACACTGAAGCTTTCTTT. The encoded protein is CAITTGGLNTEAFF.

In this sample, this clone turned up a few times. The V call is TRBV19, the J call TRBJ2-1; D is undetermined. V dropped 3 bases and J dropped 11 bases, with 8 bases sitting between them. The CDR3 totals 11 residues. Germline assignment: CDR1 LNHDA and CDR2 SQIVND (reference sequence). Here the CDR3 DNA reads TGTGCCAGTAGTATTGGGCTGCAGCAGTTCTTC. It codes for CASSIGLQQFF. The complete variable domain, with remaining parts taken from reference TRBV19 and TRBJ2-1, reads DGGITQSPKYLFRKEGQNVTLSCEQNLNHDAMYWYRQDPGQGLRLIYYSQIVNDFQKGDIAEGYSVSREKKESFPLTVTSAQKNPTAFYLCASSIGLQQFFGPGTRLTVL.

The chain has TRBV2 and TRBJ2-1, with D uncertain. The CDR3 is made up of 13 amino acids. Germline loops: CDR1 SNHLY, CDR2 FYNNEI. V dropped 8 bases and J dropped 4 bases, with 12 bases sitting between them. CDR3 nucleotides: TGTGCCAGCGTTGTGACGGTTTACAATGAGCAGTTCTTC. As protein: CASVVTVYNEQFF.

This sequence joins TRBV27 and TRBJ1-4; TRBD1 is a possible D gene (5 bases). Looked up from germline, CDR1 is MNHEY and CDR2 is SMNVEV (reference sequence). The length of the CDR3 is 14 residues. V lost 6 bases and J 8 bases, leaving 16 bases between the germline ends. The CDR3 is CASRQKMRGEKLFF. The CDR3 DNA is TGTGCCAGCAGGCAAAAGATGAGGGGAGAAAAACTGTTTTTT.

The V and J genes are TRBV27 and TRBJ2-2; the match to TRBD1 covers 7 bases. The CDR3 spans 17 residues. From germline, CDR1 is MNHEY and CDR2 SMNVEV (reference sequence). The V and J ends lost 6 bases and 0 bases, in that order; junction bases with no gene match: 10. The CDR3 DNA follows: TGTGCCAGCAGGCCTCGGGACAGAACCACGAACACCGGGGAGCTGTTTTTT. Residues: CASRPRDRTTNTGELFF.

The chain carries TRBV19 and TRBJ1-2, with 9 bases matching TRBD1. The CDR3 runs to 14 residues. Germline V gene lookup returns CDR1 LNHDA and CDR2 SQIVND (reference sequence). J lost 5 bases, V lost 9 bases, and 10 bases had no gene match. The DNA of the CDR3 is TGTGCCAGCCACATGGGACAGGGACGTTATGGCTACACCTTC. Protein sequence: CASHMGQGRYGYTF.

The J gene is TRBJ1-5, the V gene TRBV28; D ambiguous. Deletions cut 5 bases from V and 6 bases from J, with 8 bases between. CDR1 and CDR2 (germline): MDHEN, SYDVKM. The length of the CDR3 is 12 residues. The CDR3 region is CASSGTGQPQHF. CDR3 nucleotide sequence: TGTGCCAGCAGTGGCACGGGTCAGCCCCAGCATTTT.

This clone was found a few times. V gene TRBV18 combines with J gene TRBJ2-2; D not resolved. CDR1 and CDR2 from the germline V gene are KGHSH and LQKENI. The CDR3 contains 10 residues. Trimming removed 8 bases from V and 9 bases from J, with 7 bases in between. CDR3 nucleotides: TGTGCCAGCAGGGCAAGGGAGCTGTTTTTT. It codes for CASRARELFF.

CDR3 nucleotide sequence: TGCGCCAGCAGCTTGGACACTAGCGGGAGAAATGTAGTTCAAGAGACCCAGTACTTC. It translates to CASSLDTSGRNVVQETQYF. The rearrangement links TRBV5-1 to TRBJ2-5; 11 bases fit TRBD2. The J segment lost 2 bases and the V segment lost 0 bases, leaving 12 bases of the junction unmatched. The germline V gene encodes CDR1 SGHRS and CDR2 YFSETQ. CDR3 size: 19 residues.

This clone appeared a single time. The V and J genes are TRBV28 and TRBJ2-3; 11 nucleotides match TRBD2. The V gene's germline CDR1 is MDHEN and CDR2 SYDVKM. This CDR3 is built from 16 residues. Trimming took 5 bases from V and 1 from J; bases not matched to a gene: 5. CDR3 sequence: CASSAALAGGTDTQYF. In DNA form, the CDR3 reads TGTGCCAGCAGTGCCGCACTAGCGGGAGGCACAGATACGCAGTATTTT.

This chain uses TRBV5-5 with TRBJ2-7, with a weak D call TRBD1 (6 bases). This CDR3 has 15 amino acids. Trimming shortened V by 0 bases and J by 2 bases, and 12 bases separated the two germline ends. Germline lookup yields CDR1 SGHKS and CDR2 YYEKEE (reference sequence). DNA of the CDR3: TGTGCCAGCAGCTTGGTGGGACATGGCACCTACGAGCAGTACTTC. This codes for CASSLVGHGTYEQYF.

The CDR3 is CASRALQGTNQPQHF. DNA of the CDR3: TGTGCCAGCCGTGCTCTGCAGGGGACAAATCAGCCCCAGCATTTT. V and J are TRBV27 and TRBJ1-5, with TRBD1 as a possible D gene (6 bases). Trimming removed 8 bases at V and 4 bases at J, with 18 bases between. The CDR3 length is 15 residues. CDR1 is MNHEY and CDR2 is SMNVEV in the germline V gene (reference sequence).

This clone was counted many times. The rearrangement uses TRBV15 and TRBJ1-5; perhaps TRBD1 as D (5 bases). CDR1 is LNHNV and CDR2 is YYDKDF in the germline V gene (reference sequence). V shed 0 bases and J shed 7 bases, with 13 bases lying between them. The CDR3 covers 15 residues. The CDR3 loop is CATSRDPGGGQPQHF. The CDR3 DNA sequence: TGTGCCACCAGCAGAGATCCGGGGGGTGGGCAGCCCCAGCATTTT. The full variable domain, in which reference TRBV15 and TRBJ1-5 provide the parts outside the CDR3, is DAMVIQNPRYQVTQFGKPVTLSCSQTLNHNVMYWYQQKSSQAPKLLFHYYDKDFNNEADTPDNFQSRRPNTSFCFLDIRSPGLGDTAMYLCATSRDPGGGQPQHFGDGTRLSIL.